Below are 14 T cell receptor beta chains sequenced from a single sample in a study of blood T cell repertoires in COVID-19. Profiled with immunoSEQ multiplex PCR; TCRdb holds only in-frame clones, not every one. The table has a few hundred thousand clones, about 88% seen once; the top ten hold around 12%. The sample consisted of peripheral blood. The receptor set was obtained from a woman aged 55-70 years with acute or convalescent COVID-19.

This rearrangement joins TRBV28 to TRBJ2-7, with D perhaps TRBD2 (5 bases). CDR3 size: 15 residues. Per the germline V gene, CDR1 is MDHEN and CDR2 is SYDVKM. With 8 bases removed from V and 2 bases from J, the gap between germline ends came to 19 bases. In DNA, the CDR3 is TGTGCCAGCGGACGAAGCGAGGGATCCCCCTACGAGCAGTACTTC. Amino acid sequence: CASGRSEGSPYEQYF.

J is TRBJ2-7 and V is TRBV23-1, with 8 bases aligning to TRBD1. TRBV23-1 is placed among ORFs of uncertain function. V shed 0 bases and J 7 bases; nucleotides not matched to a gene: 14. The CDR3 is 17 residues long. The CDR3 DNA is TGCGCCAGCAGTCAATCGAGGTCACGGGCAGGGGGCAAGGAGCAGTACTTC. This codes for CASSQSRSRAGGKEQYF.

The genes are TRBV30 and TRBJ1-3; D not certain. This CDR3 is 13 amino acids long. CDR1 GTSNPN and CDR2 SVGIG come from the germline V gene (reference sequence). V lost 4 bases, J lost 1 base, and 8 bases lay in between. The CDR3 nucleotides are TGTGCCTGGAACGGCAGGTCTGGAAACACCATATATTTT. Protein sequence: CAWNGRSGNTIYF.

The rearrangement uses TRBV7-3 and TRBJ1-4; 8 bases agree with TRBD1. Germline CDR1 and CDR2: SGHTA and FQGTGA. The CDR3 is made up of 15 amino acids. V shed 3 bases, J shed 5 bases, and the junction held 5 bases outside the gene matches. CDR3 nucleotides: TGTGCCAGCAGCTTCCGACAGGGGAGAAATGAAAAACTGTTTTTT. Its protein is CASSFRQGRNEKLFF.

The chain couples TRBV24-1 to TRBJ2-2, with 8 bases lining up with TRBD1. Germline lookup yields CDR1 KGHDR and CDR2 SFDVKD. The V and J ends lost 3 bases and 6 bases, in that order; junction bases with no gene match: 2. The CDR3 is made up of 14 amino acids. The CDR3 nucleotides read TGTGCCACCAGTGATCCGGACAGGGCCGGGGAGCTGTTTTTT. Translated, it gives CATSDPDRAGELFF.

The chain combines TRBV7-8 with TRBJ2-2, with D tentatively TRBD1 (6 bases). The CDR3 spans 15 residues. The V gene lost 4 bases and the J gene lost 2 bases, with 11 bases spanning the gap. Germline loops: CDR1 SGHVS, CDR2 FQNEAQ. The CDR3 DNA follows: TGTGCCAGCAGCTATAAGGACAGCAACACCGGGGAGCTGTTTTTT. Amino acid sequence: CASSYKDSNTGELFF.

This sequence joins TRBV29-1 and TRBJ1-4, with a tentative D call TRBD1 (6 bases). Trimming took off 4 bases at V and 5 bases at J, with 17 bases between the two ends. The CDR3 has 15 residues. CDR1 SQVTM and CDR2 ANQGSEA come from the germline V gene. CDR3 region: CSVGAPGAKNEKLFF. CDR3 DNA: TGCAGCGTTGGGGCTCCAGGGGCGAAAAATGAAAAACTGTTTTTT.

The table lists this clone with a count of one. This sequence joins TRBV19 and TRBJ1-5, with D uncertain. The V end lost 7 bases, the J end lost 0 bases, and 13 bases lay between the germline ends. Germline assignment: CDR1 LNHDA and CDR2 SQIVND (reference sequence). There are 15 residues in the CDR3. The CDR3 sequence is CASTYTVYSNQPQHF. The CDR3 nucleotides read TGTGCCAGTACTTACACCGTTTATAGCAATCAGCCCCAGCATTTT.

Worth noting for this clone: One end of the junction is discordant with germline, which a read error may explain. This sequence joins TRBV7-7 and TRBJ2-7, with D tentatively TRBD2 (6 bases). Germline V CDR1 and CDR2: SSHAT, FNYEAQ (reference sequence). The CDR3 is 15 residues long. The chain's CDR3 is CASSLAEGRAYEQYF. The CDR3 nucleotides are TGTGCTAGCAGCTTAGCGGAGGGAAGGGCCTACGAGCAGTACTTC.

The rearrangement links TRBV9 to TRBJ2-7; weak D call: TRBD1 (5 bases). With 0 bases removed from V and 3 bases from J, the gap between germline ends came to 7 bases. Germline loops: CDR1 SGDLS, CDR2 YYNGEE. The CDR3 has 13 amino acids. CDR3 nucleotide sequence: TGTGCCAGCAGCGTAGCGACAGACTACGAGCAGTACTTC. This encodes CASSVATDYEQYF.

This chain uses TRBV28 with TRBJ2-7; TRBD1 aligns across 7 bases. Germline V lookup: CDR1 MDHEN, CDR2 SYDVKM. The ends lost 2 bases at V and 0 bases at J; junction bases unmatched: 7. The CDR3 totals 16 residues. CDR3 protein: CASSLVGQASSYEQYF. The CDR3 region has the DNA TGTGCCAGCAGTTTAGTAGGACAGGCGAGCTCCTACGAGCAGTACTTC.

CDR3 amino acids: CASSYSLSGGAHYNEQFF. In DNA, the CDR3 is TGTGCCAGCAGTTACTCGCTTAGCGGGGGGGCCCACTACAATGAGCAGTTCTTC. This chain links TRBV6-2 or TRBV6-3 with TRBJ2-1; 11 nucleotides line up with TRBD2. Losses at the gene ends were 0 bases for V and 3 bases for J; bases not matched to a gene: 7. Germline V gene data show CDR1 as MNHEY and CDR2 as SVGEGT. The CDR3 runs 18 residues.

The chain employs TRBV7-3 and TRBJ2-3; tentatively, D is TRBD1 (5 bases). CDR3 length: 18 amino acids. V lost 4 bases to trimming and J lost 2 bases, with 22 bases between them. CDR1 and CDR2 (germline): SGHTA, FQGTGA. The CDR3 reads CASSSKTVLNSHTDTQYF. The CDR3 region has the DNA TGTGCCAGCAGCTCAAAGACAGTTTTGAACTCCCACACAGATACGCAGTATTTT. The full variable domain, rest sourced from reference TRBV7-3 and TRBJ2-3, is GAGVSQTPSNKVTEKGKYVELRCDPISGHTALYWYRQSLGQGPEFLIYFQGTGAADDSGLPNDRFFAVRPEGSVSTLKIQRTERGDSAVYLCASSSKTVLNSHTDTQYFGPGTRLTVL.

The V gene is TRBV5-8, the J gene TRBJ1-1; 8 bases map to TRBD1. Germline CDR1 is SGHTS and CDR2 is YDEGEE. J was trimmed by 4 bases and V by 4 bases; bases with no gene match: 6. The CDR3 is made up of 14 amino acids. The chain's CDR3 is CASSQYRGITEAFF. The CDR3 DNA sequence: TGTGCCAGCAGCCAGTACAGGGGGATCACTGAAGCTTTCTTT.